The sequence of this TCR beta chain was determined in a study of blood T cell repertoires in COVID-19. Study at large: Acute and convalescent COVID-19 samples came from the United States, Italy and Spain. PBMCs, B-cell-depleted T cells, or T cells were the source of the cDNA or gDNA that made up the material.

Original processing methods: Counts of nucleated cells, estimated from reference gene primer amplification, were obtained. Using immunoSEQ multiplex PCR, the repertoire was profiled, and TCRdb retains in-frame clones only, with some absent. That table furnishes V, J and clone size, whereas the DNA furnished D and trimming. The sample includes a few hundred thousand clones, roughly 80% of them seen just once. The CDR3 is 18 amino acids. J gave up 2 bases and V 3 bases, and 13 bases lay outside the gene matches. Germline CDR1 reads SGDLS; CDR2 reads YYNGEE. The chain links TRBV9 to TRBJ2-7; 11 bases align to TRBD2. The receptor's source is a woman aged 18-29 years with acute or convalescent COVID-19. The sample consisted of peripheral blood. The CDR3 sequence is CASSAGPGLADGPYEQYF. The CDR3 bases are TGTGCCAGCAGCGCCGGTCCGGGACTAGCGGACGGTCCCTACGAGCAGTACTTC.